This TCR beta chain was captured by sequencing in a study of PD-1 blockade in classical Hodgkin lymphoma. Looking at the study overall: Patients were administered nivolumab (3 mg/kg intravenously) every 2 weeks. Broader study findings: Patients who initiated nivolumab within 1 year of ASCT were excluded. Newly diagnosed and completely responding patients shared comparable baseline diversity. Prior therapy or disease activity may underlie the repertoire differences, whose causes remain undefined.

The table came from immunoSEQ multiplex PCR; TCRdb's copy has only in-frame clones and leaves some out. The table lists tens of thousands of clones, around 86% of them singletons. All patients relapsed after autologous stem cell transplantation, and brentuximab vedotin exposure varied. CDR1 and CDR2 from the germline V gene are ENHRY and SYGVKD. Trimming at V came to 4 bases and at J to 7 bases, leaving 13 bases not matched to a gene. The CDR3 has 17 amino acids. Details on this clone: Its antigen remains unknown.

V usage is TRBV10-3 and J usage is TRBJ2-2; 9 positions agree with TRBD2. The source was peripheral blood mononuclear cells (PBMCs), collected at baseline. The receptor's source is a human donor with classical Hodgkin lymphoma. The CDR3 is CAISGGLARAAGGELFF. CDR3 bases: TGTGCCATCAGTGGGGGACTAGCAAGGGCCGCCGGCGGGGAGCTGTTTTTT.